These T cell receptor beta chains were read from a single sample in a study of shared clonotypes between healthy human individuals. Clones were read by immunoSEQ multiplex PCR, and TCRdb kept only the in-frame ones, dropping some. The sample carries under 1 million clones, 90% to 95% recorded once. The sample comprised naive CD8+ T cells sorted from blood. These TCRs come from a man aged 30-40 years in good health. The CDR3 runs from the conserved cysteine through the conserved F or W. A D gene is named only where the DNA matches it firmly. Some rows mark clone size as missing; the rest say once, few, many or name a class of expanded clone.

>-|TRBJ2-3|-|13|TRBV29-1
CSVEGVSTDTQYF
TGCAGCGTTGAGGGGGTTAGCACAGATACGCAGTATTTT
>-|TRBJ1-1|-|15|TRBV28
CASSFEGGRTAEAFF
TGTGCCAGCAGTTTTGAGGGCGGCCGTACGGCTGAAGCTTTCTTT
>-|TRBJ1-3|once|16|TRBV2
CASNSREHRPGNTIYF
TGTGCCAGTAACTCTCGGGAGCACAGGCCCGGAAACACCATATATTTT
>-|TRBJ2-7|-|14|TRBV11-2
CASSFGTVTYEQYF
TGTGCCAGCAGCTTCGGGACGGTGACCTACGAGCAGTACTTC
>-|TRBJ1-1|-|14|TRBV9
CASCPGGLNTEAFF
TGTGCCAGCTGTCCCGGAGGACTGAACACTGAAGCTTTCTTT
>TRBD2|TRBJ2-1|-|18|TRBV19
CASSIFGLAGGSGNEQFF
TGTGCCAGTAGTATTTTTGGACTAGCGGGAGGATCAGGCAATGAGCAGTTCTTC
>TRBD2|TRBJ2-1|-|16|TRBV7-9
CASSSWTSGRMNEQFF
TGTGCCAGCAGCTCCTGGACTAGCGGGAGAATGAATGAGCAGTTCTTC
>-|TRBJ2-5|-|13|TRBV28
CASRRDPGETQYF
TGTGCCAGCAGACGGGATCCGGGGGAGACCCAGTACTTC
>-|TRBJ2-5|-|13|TRBV2
CASSELPKETQYF
TGTGCCAGCAGTGAACTCCCCAAAGAGACCCAGTACTTC
>-|TRBJ1-2|-|15|TRBV27
CASSQRGEGLYGYTF
TGTGCCAGCAGTCAAAGGGGGGAAGGGCTCTATGGCTACACCTTC
>-|TRBJ1-5|-|15|TRBV9
CASSVSAGSNQPQHF
TGTGCCAGCAGCGTATCGGCAGGGAGCAATCAGCCCCAGCATTTT
>-|TRBJ2-3|-|12|TRBV5-6
CASSRGTDTQYF
TGTGCCAGCAGCCGCGGGACAGATACGCAGTATTTT
>TRBD1|TRBJ1-3|-|15|TRBV15
CATSRGTGPGNTIYF
TGTGCCACCAGCAGAGGGACAGGTCCTGGAAACACCATATATTTT
>TRBD2|TRBJ2-2|-|16|TRBV14
CASSPFSGRYTGELFF
TGTGCCAGCAGCCCTTTTAGCGGGAGATATACCGGGGAGCTGTTTTTT
>TRBD2|TRBJ2-1|-|17|TRBV13
CASSLEGRLAGYNEQFF
TGTGCCAGCAGCTTAGAGGGTCGACTAGCGGGCTACAATGAGCAGTTCTTC
>-|TRBJ2-1|-|16|TRBV27
CASSLSPQREWDEQFF
TGTGCCAGCAGTTTATCCCCTCAAAGGGAGTGGGATGAGCAGTTCTTC
>-|TRBJ2-2|-|14|TRBV7-2
CASSLVPNTGELFF
TGTGCCAGCAGCTTAGTCCCGAACACCGGGGAGCTGTTTTTT
>-|TRBJ1-4|few|15|TRBV7-9
CASSWTTGGNEKLFF
TGTGCCAGCAGCTGGACGACAGGCGGCAATGAAAAACTGTTTTTT
>-|TRBJ2-3|once|13|TRBV19
CASSRGVRDTQYF
TGTGCCAGTAGTAGAGGGGTAAGAGATACGCAGTATTTT
>-|TRBJ2-5|-|13|TRBV27
CASSFSDQETQYF
TGTGCCAGCAGTTTCTCGGATCAAGAGACCCAGTACTTC
>TRBD1|TRBJ1-1|once|14|TRBV28
CASSFDRGNTEAFF
TGTGCCAGCAGTTTCGACAGGGGGAACACTGAAGCTTTCTTT
>-|TRBJ2-7|-|14|TRBV6-5
CASSLSGGRYEQYF
TGTGCCAGCAGTTTATCGGGGGGCCGGTACGAGCAGTACTTC
>-|TRBJ1-1|-|16|TRBV9
CASSLTLGTLNTEAFF
TGTGCCAGCAGCCTCACCCTAGGGACGTTGAACACTGAAGCTTTCTTT
>-|TRBJ1-4|-|15|TRBV6-6
CASSYSIGTLEKLFF
TGTGCCAGCAGTTACTCGATCGGCACCCTTGAAAAACTGTTTTTT
>-|TRBJ2-1|-|13|TRBV28
CASSPPPGDGQFF
TGTGCCAGCAGCCCACCACCAGGGGATGGGCAGTTCTTC
>TRBD1|TRBJ2-6|-|14|TRBV9
CASNRGTGANVLTF
TGTGCCAGCAACAGGGGTACTGGGGCCAACGTCCTGACTTTC
>TRBD2|TRBJ2-7|-|14|TRBV11-2
CASSLGGGTYEQYF
TGTGCCAGCAGCTTAGGCGGGGGAACCTACGAGCAGTACTTC
>TRBD2|TRBJ2-7|-|13|TRBV7-9
CASMRREFGEQYF
TGTGCCAGCATGCGGCGGGAGTTTGGCGAGCAGTACTTC
>TRBD1|TRBJ1-5|-|15|TRBV5-6
CASSSGQGGNQPQHF
TGTGCCAGCAGCTCGGGACAGGGCGGCAATCAGCCCCAGCATTTT
>TRBD1|TRBJ2-7|-|16|TRBV6-4
CASSEGRTGGVYEQYF
TGTGCCAGCAGTGAAGGGAGGACAGGGGGCGTCTACGAGCAGTACTTC
>TRBD1|TRBJ1-1|-|15|TRBV28
CASSDRRDSPTEAFF
TGTGCCAGCAGTGACCGCCGGGACAGCCCCACTGAAGCTTTCTTT
>-|TRBJ2-7|once|12|TRBV5-1
CASSFSGFEQYF
TGCGCCAGCAGCTTTTCTGGCTTTGAGCAGTACTTC
>-|TRBJ2-7|-|12|TRBV13
CASTLTNYEQYF
TGTGCCAGCACCCTCACGAACTACGAGCAGTACTTC
>-|TRBJ2-7|-|15|TRBV27
CASSLPGGQAYEQYF
TGTGCCAGCAGTTTACCTGGGGGTCAAGCCTACGAGCAGTACTTC
>-|TRBJ2-1|-|15|TRBV27
CASSLAGRAYNEQFF
TGTGCCAGCAGTTTAGCGGGAAGGGCCTACAATGAGCAGTTCTTC
>-|TRBJ1-2|-|11|TRBV20-1
CSASDSYGYTF
TGCAGTGCTAGCGACAGCTATGGCTACACCTTC
>-|TRBJ2-7|-|12|TRBV7-9
CASADEAYEQYF
TGTGCCAGCGCCGACGAGGCCTACGAGCAGTACTTC
>-|TRBJ2-5|-|11|TRBV27
CASTYQETQYF
TGTGCCAGCACTTACCAAGAGACCCAGTACTTC
>-|TRBJ2-7|once|13|TRBV6-5
CASSYGTSYEQYF
TGTGCCAGCAGTTACGGAACCTCCTACGAGCAGTACTTC
>TRBD2|TRBJ2-3|-|15|TRBV29-1
CSVESGRGSTDTQYF
TGCAGCGTTGAAAGTGGGAGGGGTAGCACAGATACGCAGTATTTT
>TRBD2|TRBJ2-3|once|15|TRBV18
CASSPLAGIPDTQYF
TGTGCCAGCTCACCACTAGCGGGAATCCCAGATACGCAGTATTTT
>TRBD2|TRBJ2-1|-|13|TRBV11-2
CASTTGGVYEQFF
TGTGCCAGCACTACGGGAGGAGTCTATGAGCAGTTCTTC
>-|TRBJ1-2|-|13|TRBV7-9
CASRGVTSAGYTF
TGTGCCAGCAGGGGTGTCACATCCGCGGGCTACACCTTC
>-|TRBJ2-5|-|15|TRBV28
CASSPIGGRRETQYF
TGTGCCAGCAGTCCCATTGGGGGGCGAAGGGAGACCCAGTACTTC